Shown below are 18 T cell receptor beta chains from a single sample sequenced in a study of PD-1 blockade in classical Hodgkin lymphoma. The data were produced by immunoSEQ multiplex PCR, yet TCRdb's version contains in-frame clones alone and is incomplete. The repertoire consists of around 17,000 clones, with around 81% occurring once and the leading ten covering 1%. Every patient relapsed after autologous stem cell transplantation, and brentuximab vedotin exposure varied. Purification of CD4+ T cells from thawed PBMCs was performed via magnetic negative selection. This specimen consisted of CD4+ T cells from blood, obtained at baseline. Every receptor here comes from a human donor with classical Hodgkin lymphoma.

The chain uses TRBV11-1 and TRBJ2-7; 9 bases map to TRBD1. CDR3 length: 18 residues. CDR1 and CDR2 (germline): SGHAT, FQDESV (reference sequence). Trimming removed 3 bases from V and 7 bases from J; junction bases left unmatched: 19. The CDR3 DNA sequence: TGTGCCAGCAGCTTTAGAGACGGCTGGGACAGGGTGAGTCATGAGCAGTACTTC. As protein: CASSFRDGWDRVSHEQYF.

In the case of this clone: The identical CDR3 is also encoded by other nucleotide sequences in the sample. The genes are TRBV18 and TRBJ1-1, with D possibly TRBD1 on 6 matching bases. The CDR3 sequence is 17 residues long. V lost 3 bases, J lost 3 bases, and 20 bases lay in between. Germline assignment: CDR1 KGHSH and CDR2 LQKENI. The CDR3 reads CASSPTGLGRGDTEAFF. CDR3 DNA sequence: TGTGCCAGCTCACCTACGGGTTTAGGCAGGGGCGACACTGAAGCTTTCTTT. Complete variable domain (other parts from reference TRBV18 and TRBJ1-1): NAGVMQNPRHLVRRRGQEARLRCSPMKGHSHVYWYRQLPEEGLKFMVYLQKENIIDESGMPKERFSAEFPKEGPSILRIQQVVRGDSAAYFCASSPTGLGRGDTEAFFGQGTRLTVV.

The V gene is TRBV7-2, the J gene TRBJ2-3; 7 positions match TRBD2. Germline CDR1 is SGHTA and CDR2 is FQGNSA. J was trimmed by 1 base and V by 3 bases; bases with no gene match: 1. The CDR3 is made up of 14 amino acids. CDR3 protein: CASSFAGGTDTQYF. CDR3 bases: TGTGCCAGCAGCTTCGCGGGAGGCACAGATACGCAGTATTTT.

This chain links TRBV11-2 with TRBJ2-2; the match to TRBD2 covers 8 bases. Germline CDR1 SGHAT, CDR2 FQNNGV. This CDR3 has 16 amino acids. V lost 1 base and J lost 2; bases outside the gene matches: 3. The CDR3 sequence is CASSLGGTRNTGELFF. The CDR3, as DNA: TGTGCCAGCAGCTTAGGGGGGACTAGAAACACCGGGGAGCTGTTTTTT.

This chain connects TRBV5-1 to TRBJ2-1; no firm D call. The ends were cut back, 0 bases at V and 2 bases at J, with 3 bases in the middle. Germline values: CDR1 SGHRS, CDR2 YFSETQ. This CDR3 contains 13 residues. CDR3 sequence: CASSLETYNEQFF. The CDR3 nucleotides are TGCGCCAGCAGCTTGGAAACCTACAATGAGCAGTTCTTC.

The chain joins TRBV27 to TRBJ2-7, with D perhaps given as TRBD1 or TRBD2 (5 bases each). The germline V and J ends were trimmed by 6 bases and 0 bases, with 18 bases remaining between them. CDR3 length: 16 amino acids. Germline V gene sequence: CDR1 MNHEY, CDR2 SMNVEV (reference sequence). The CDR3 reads CASRMGVPGLSYEQYF. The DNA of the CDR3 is TGTGCCAGCAGGATGGGGGTCCCGGGGCTCTCCTACGAGCAGTACTTC.

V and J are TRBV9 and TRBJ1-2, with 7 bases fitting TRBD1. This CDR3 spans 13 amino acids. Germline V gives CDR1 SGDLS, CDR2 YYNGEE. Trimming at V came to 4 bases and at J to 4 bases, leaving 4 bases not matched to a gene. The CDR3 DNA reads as TGTGCCAGCAGCCCGGGACAGCGCTATGGCTACACCTTC. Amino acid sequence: CASSPGQRYGYTF.

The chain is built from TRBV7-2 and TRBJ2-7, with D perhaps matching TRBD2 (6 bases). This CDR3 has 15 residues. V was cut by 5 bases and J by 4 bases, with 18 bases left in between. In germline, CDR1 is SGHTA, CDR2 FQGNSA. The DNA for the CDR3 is TGTGCCAGCAGCCTCGTAGGGCCCGGGGGTTACGAGCAGTACTTC. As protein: CASSLVGPGGYEQYF.

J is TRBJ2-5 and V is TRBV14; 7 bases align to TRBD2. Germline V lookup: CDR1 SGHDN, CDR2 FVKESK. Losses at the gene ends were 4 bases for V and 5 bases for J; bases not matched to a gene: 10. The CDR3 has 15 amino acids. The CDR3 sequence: CASSLLGGVRETQYF. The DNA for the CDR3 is TGTGCCAGCAGCCTCTTGGGGGGGGTCCGGGAGACCCAGTACTTC.

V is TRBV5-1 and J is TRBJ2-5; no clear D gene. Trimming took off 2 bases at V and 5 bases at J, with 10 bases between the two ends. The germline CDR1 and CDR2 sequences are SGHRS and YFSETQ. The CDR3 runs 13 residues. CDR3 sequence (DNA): TGCGCCAGCAGCTTTGACCCCACCGAGACCCAGTACTTC. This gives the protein CASSFDPTETQYF. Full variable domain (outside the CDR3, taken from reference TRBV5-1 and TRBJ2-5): KAGVTQTPRYLIKTRGQQVTLSCSPISGHRSVSWYQQTPGQGLQFLFEYFSETQRNKGNFPGRFSGRQFSNSRSEMNVSTLELGDSALYLCASSFDPTETQYFGPGTRLLVL.

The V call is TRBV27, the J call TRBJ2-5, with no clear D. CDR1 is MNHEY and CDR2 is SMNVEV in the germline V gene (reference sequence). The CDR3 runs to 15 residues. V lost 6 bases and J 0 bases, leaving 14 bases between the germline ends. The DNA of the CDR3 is TGTGCCAGCAGCTACGGGCCGCAGTACCAAGAGACCCAGTACTTC. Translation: CASSYGPQYQETQYF.

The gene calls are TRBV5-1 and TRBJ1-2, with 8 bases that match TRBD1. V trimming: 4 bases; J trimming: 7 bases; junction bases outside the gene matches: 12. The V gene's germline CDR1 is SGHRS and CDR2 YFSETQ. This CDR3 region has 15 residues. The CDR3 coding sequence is TGCGCCAGCAGCCCGAGACAGGGGACAGTCGGTGGCTACACCTTC. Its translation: CASSPRQGTVGGYTF.

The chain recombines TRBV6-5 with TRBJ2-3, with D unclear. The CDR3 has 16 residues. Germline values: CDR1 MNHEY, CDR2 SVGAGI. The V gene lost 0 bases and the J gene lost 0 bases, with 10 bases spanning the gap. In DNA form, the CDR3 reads TGTGCCAGCAGTTACTCTGGCTCCCAGAGCACAGATACGCAGTATTTT. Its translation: CASSYSGSQSTDTQYF.

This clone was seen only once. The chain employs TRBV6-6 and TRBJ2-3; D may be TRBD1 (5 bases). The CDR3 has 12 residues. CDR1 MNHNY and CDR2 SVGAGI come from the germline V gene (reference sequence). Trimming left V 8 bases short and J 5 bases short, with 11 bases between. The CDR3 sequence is CASEGAGDTQYF. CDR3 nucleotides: TGTGCCAGCGAAGGGGCTGGAGATACGCAGTATTTT.

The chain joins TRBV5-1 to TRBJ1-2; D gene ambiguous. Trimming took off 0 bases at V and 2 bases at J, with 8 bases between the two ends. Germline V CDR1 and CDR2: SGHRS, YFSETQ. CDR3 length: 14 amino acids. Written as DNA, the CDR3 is TGCGCCAGCAGCTTGGGGGTCCCCAACTATGGCTACACCTTC. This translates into CASSLGVPNYGYTF.

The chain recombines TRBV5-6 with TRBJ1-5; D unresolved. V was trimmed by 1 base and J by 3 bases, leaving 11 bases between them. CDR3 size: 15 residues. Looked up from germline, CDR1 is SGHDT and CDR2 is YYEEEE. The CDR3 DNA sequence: TGTGCCAGCAGCTTGAACCCAGCGATCAATCAGCCCCAGCATTTT. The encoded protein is CASSLNPAINQPQHF. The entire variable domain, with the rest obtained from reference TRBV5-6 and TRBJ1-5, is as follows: DAGVTQSPTHLIKTRGQQVTLRCSPKSGHDTVSWYQQALGQGPQFIFQYYEEEERQRGNFPDRFSGHQFPNYSSELNVNALLLGDSALYLCASSLNPAINQPQHFGDGTRLSIL.

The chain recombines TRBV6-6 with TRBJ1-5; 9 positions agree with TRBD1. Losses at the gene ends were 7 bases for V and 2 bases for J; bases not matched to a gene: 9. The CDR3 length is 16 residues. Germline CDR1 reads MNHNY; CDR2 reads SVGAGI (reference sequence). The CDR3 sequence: CASKTLGQGGNQPQHF. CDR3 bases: TGTGCCAGCAAAACCTTGGGACAGGGAGGCAATCAGCCCCAGCATTTT.

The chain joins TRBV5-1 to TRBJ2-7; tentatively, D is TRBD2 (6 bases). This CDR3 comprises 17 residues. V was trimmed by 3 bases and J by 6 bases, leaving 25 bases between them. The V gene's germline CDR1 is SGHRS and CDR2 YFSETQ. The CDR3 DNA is TGCGCCAGCAGCTCATGGCCCGTGGGAGGCAGCTTTGTCGAGCAGTACTTC. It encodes CASSSWPVGGSFVEQYF.